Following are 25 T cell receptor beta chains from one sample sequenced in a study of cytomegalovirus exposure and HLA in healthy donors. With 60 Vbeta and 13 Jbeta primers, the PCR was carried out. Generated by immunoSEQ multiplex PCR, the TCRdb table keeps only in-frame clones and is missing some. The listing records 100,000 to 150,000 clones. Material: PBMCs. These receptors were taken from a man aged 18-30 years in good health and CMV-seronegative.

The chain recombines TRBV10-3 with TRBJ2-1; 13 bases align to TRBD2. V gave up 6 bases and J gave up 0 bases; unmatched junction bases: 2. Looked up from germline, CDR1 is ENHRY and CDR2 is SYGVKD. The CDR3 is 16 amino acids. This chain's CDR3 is CAIRGTSGDSYNEQFF. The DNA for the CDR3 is TGTGCCATCAGAGGGACTAGCGGGGACTCCTACAATGAGCAGTTCTTC.

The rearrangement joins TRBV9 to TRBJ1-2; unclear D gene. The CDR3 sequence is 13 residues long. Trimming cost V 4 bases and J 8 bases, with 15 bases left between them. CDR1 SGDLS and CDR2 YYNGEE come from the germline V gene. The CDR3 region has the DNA TGTGCCAGCAGCCTAATCCTTTTTTCCGGCTACACCTTC. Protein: CASSLILFSGYTF.

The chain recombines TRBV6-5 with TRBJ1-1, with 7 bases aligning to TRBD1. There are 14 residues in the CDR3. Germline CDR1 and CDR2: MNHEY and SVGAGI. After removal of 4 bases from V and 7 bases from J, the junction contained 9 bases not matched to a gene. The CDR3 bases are TGTGCCAGCAGTTCCCTAACAGGGGTGGTTGAAGCTTTCTTT. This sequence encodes CASSSLTGVVEAFF.

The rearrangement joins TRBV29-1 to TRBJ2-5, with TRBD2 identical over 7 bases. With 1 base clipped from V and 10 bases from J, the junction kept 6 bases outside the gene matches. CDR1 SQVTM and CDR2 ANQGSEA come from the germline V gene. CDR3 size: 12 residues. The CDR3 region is CSVEGGEGSQYF. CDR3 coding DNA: TGCAGCGTTGAAGGAGGGGAGGGGAGCCAGTACTTC.

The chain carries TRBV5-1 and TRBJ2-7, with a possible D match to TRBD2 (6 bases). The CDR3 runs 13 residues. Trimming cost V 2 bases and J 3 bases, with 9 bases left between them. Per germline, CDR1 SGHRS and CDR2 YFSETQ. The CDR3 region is CASSFQGGYEQYF. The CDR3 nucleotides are TGCGCCAGCAGCTTTCAGGGAGGCTACGAGCAGTACTTC.

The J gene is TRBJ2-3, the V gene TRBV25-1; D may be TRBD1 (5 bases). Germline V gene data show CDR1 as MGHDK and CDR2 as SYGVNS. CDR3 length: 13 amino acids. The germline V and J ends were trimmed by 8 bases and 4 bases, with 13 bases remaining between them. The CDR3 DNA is TGTGCCAGCCAGGGTATAGGGCCAGATACGCAGTATTTT. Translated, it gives CASQGIGPDTQYF.

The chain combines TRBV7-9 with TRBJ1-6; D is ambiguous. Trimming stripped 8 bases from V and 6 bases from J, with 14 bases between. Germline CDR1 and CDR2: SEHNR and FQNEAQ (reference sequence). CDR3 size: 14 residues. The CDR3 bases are TGTGCCAGCGTACCCAACACACCTAATTCACCCCTCCACTTT. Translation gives CASVPNTPNSPLHF. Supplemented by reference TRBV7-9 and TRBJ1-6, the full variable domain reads DTGVSQNPRHKITKRGQNVTFRCDPISEHNRLYWYRQTLGQGPEFLTYFQNEAQLEKSRLLSDRFSAERPKGSFSTLEIQRTEQGDSAMYLCASVPNTPNSPLHFGNGTRLTVT.

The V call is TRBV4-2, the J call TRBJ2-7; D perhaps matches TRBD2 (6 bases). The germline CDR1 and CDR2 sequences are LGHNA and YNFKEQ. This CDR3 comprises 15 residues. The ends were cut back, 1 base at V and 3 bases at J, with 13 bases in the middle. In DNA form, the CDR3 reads TGTGCCAGCAGCCAAGTGTTGGGACTTAACTACGAGCAGTACTTC. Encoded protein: CASSQVLGLNYEQYF.

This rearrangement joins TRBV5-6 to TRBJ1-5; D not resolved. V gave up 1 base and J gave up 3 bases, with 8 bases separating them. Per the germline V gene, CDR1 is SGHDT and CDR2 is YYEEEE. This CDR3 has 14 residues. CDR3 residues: CASSLKQLNQPQHF. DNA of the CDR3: TGTGCCAGCAGCTTGAAACAGCTCAATCAGCCCCAGCATTTT. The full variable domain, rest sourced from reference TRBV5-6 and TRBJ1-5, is DAGVTQSPTHLIKTRGQQVTLRCSPKSGHDTVSWYQQALGQGPQFIFQYYEEEERQRGNFPDRFSGHQFPNYSSELNVNALLLGDSALYLCASSLKQLNQPQHFGDGTRLSIL.

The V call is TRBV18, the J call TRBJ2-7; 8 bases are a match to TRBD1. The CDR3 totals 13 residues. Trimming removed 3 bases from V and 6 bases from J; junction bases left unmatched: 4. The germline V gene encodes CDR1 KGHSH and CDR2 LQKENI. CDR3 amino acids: CASSPDRVGEQYF. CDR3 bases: TGTGCCAGCTCACCGGACAGGGTCGGCGAGCAGTACTTC.

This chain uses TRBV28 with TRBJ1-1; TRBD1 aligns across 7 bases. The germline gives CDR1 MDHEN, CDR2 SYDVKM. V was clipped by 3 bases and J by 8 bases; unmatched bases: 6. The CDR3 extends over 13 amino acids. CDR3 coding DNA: TGTGCCAGCAGTTTTCCGGGACAGAGAGAAGCTTTCTTT. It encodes CASSFPGQREAFF.

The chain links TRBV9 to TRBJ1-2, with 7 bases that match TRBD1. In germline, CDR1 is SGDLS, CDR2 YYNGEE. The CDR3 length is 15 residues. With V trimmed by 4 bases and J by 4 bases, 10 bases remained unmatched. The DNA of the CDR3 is TGTGCCAGCAGCCCCCGGACAGGCCCCGGCTATGGCTACACCTTC. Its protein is CASSPRTGPGYGYTF.

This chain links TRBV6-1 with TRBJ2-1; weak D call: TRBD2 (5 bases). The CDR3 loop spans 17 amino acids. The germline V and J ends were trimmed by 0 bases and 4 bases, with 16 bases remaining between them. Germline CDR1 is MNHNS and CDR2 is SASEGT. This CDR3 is CASSEAVRRVLYNEQFF. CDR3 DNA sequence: TGTGCCAGCAGTGAAGCGGTTAGGCGGGTCCTTTACAATGAGCAGTTCTTC.

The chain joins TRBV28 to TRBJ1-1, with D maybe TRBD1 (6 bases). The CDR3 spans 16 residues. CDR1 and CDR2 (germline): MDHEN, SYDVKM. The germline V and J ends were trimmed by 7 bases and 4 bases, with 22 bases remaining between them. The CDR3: CASTSPSGGGGTEAFF. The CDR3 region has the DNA TGTGCCAGCACCTCACCATCCGGGGGCGGGGGCACTGAAGCTTTCTTT.

This CDR3 reads CASSLRTSGVGHNEQFF. CDR3 in DNA: TGTGCCAGCAGCTTGAGGACTAGCGGGGTAGGGCACAATGAGCAGTTCTTC. The chain has TRBV5-4 and TRBJ2-1; the match to TRBD2 covers 12 bases. CDR1 is SGHNT and CDR2 is YYREEE in the germline V gene (reference sequence). This CDR3 is built from 17 residues. Germline trimming cut 1 base from V and 5 bases from J; bases unmatched to any gene: 7.

The CDR3 here is CASTPDGGNGYTF. Here the CDR3 DNA reads TGTGCCAGTACTCCCGACGGAGGGAATGGCTACACCTTC. The chain recombines TRBV19 with TRBJ1-2; D is unresolved. The V gene lost 7 bases and the J gene lost 6 bases, with 15 bases spanning the gap. The CDR3 has 13 amino acids. CDR1 LNHDA and CDR2 SQIVND come from the germline V gene (reference sequence).

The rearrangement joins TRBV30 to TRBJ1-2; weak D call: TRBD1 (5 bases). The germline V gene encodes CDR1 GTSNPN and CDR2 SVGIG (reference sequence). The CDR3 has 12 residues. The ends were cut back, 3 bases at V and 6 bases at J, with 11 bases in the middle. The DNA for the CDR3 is TGTGCCTGGAGGCTTCAGGGTGATGGCTACACCTTC. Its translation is CAWRLQGDGYTF. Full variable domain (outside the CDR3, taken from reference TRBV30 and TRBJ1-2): SQTIHQWPATLVQPVGSPLSLECTVEGTSNPNLYWYRQAAGRGLQLLFYSVGIGQISSEVPQNLSASRPQDRQFILSSKKLLLSDSGFYLCAWRLQGDGYTFGSGTRLTVV.

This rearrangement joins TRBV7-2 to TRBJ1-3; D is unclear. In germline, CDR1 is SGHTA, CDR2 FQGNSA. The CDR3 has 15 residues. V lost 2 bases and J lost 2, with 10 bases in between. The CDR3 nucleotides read TGTGCCAGCAGCTTAATGGCGACTCCTGGAAACACCATATATTTT. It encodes CASSLMATPGNTIYF. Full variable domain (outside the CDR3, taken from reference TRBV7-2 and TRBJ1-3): GAGVSQSPSNKVTEKGKDVELRCDPISGHTALYWYRQSLGQGLEFLIYFQGNSAPDKSGLPSDRFSAERTGGSVSTLTIQRTQQEDSAVYLCASSLMATPGNTIYFGEGSWLTVV.

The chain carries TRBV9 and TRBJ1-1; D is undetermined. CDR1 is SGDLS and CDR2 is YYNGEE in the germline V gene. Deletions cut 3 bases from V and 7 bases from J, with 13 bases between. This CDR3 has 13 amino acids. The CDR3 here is CASSGNTRGEAFF. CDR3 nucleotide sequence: TGTGCCAGCAGCGGAAATACTCGGGGTGAAGCTTTCTTT.

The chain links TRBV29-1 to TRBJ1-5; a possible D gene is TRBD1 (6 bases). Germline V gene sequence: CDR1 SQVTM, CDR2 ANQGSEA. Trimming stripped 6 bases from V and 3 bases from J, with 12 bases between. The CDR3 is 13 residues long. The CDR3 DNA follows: TGCAGCGTCAGGGGATCCGACAATCAGCCCCAGCATTTT. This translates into CSVRGSDNQPQHF.

CDR3: CAWRGKDVRRMNTEAFF. The CDR3 DNA sequence: TGTGCCTGGAGAGGAAAGGACGTGAGGAGGATGAACACTGAAGCTTTCTTT. The chain employs TRBV30 and TRBJ1-1; D uncertain. Per the germline V gene, CDR1 is GTSNPN and CDR2 is SVGIG (reference sequence). Deletions cut 3 bases from V and 0 bases from J, with 20 bases between. The CDR3 is made up of 17 amino acids. Full variable domain (rest looked up from reference TRBV30 and TRBJ1-1): SQTIHQWPATLVQPVGSPLSLECTVEGTSNPNLYWYRQAAGRGLQLLFYSVGIGQISSEVPQNLSASRPQDRQFILSSKKLLLSDSGFYLCAWRGKDVRRMNTEAFFGQGTRLTVV.

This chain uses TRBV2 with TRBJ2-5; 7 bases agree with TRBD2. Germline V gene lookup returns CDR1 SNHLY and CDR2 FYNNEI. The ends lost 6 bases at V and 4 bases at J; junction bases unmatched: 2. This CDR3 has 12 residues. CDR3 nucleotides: TGTGCCAGCAGGGGGAGGGGAGAGACCCAGTACTTC. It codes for CASRGRGETQYF.

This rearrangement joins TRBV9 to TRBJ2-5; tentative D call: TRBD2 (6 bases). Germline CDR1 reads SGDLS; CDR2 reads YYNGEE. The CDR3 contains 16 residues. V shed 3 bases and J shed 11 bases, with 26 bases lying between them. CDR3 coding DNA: TGTGCCAGCAGCGCCCAGCCGGGGGACCGTCGGCTTGAGCAGTACTTC. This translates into CASSAQPGDRRLEQYF.

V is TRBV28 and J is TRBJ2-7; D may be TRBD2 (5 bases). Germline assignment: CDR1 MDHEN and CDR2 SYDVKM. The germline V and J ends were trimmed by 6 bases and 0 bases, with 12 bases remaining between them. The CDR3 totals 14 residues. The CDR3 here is CASRETGSSYEQYF. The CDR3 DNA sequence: TGTGCCAGCAGGGAGACGGGGAGCTCCTACGAGCAGTACTTC.

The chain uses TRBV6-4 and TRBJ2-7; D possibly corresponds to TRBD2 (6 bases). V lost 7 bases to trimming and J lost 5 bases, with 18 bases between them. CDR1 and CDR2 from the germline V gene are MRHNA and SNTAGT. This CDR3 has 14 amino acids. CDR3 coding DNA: TGTGCCAGCATTCAGGGAGGAGTAGTTCACGAGCAGTACTTC. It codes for CASIQGGVVHEQYF.